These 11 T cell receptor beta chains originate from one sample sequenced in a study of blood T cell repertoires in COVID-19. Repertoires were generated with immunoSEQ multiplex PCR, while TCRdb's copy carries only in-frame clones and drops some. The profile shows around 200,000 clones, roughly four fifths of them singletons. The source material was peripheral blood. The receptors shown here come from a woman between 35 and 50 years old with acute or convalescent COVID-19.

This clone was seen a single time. In nucleotides, the CDR3 is TGTGCCACCAGCGCAGGTCTGAATGGCTACACCTTC. It is translated as CATSAGLNGYTF. The rearrangement joins TRBV24-1 to TRBJ1-2; D unclear. The V and J ends lost 7 bases and 6 bases respectively, with 11 bases between them. Germline CDR1 KGHDR, CDR2 SFDVKD. The CDR3 contains 12 residues.

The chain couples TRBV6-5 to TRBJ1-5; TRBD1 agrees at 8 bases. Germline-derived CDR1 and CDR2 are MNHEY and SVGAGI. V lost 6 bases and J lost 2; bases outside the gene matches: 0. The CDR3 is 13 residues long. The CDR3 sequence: CASRGQGNQPQHF. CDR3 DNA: TGTGCCAGCAGGGGACAGGGCAATCAGCCCCAGCATTTT.

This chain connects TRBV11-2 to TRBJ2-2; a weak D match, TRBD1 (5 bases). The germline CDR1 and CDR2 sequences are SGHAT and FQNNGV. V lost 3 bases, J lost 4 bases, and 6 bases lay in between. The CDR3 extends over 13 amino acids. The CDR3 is CASSLGLTGELFF. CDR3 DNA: TGTGCCAGCAGCTTGGGGCTCACCGGGGAGCTGTTTTTT.

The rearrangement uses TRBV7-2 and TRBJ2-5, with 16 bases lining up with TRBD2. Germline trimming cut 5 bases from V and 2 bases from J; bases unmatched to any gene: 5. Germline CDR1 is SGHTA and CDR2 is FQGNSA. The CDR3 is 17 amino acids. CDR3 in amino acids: CASSGTSGGVHQETQYF. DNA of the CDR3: TGTGCCAGCAGCGGGACTAGCGGGGGGGTCCATCAAGAGACCCAGTACTTC. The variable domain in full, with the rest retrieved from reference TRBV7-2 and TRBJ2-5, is GAGVSQSPSNKVTEKGKDVELRCDPISGHTALYWYRQSLGQGLEFLIYFQGNSAPDKSGLPSDRFSAERTGGSVSTLTIQRTQQEDSAVYLCASSGTSGGVHQETQYFGPGTRLLVL.

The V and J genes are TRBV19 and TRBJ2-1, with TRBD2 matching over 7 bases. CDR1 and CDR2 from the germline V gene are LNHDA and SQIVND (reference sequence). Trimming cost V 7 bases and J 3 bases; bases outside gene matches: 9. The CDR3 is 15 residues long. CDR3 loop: CASINLAEDYNEQFF. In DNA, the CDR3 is TGTGCCAGTATCAACCTAGCGGAAGACTACAATGAGCAGTTCTTC. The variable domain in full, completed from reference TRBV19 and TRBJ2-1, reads DGGITQSPKYLFRKEGQNVTLSCEQNLNHDAMYWYRQDPGQGLRLIYYSQIVNDFQKGDIAEGYSVSREKKESFPLTVTSAQKNPTAFYLCASINLAEDYNEQFFGPGTRLTVL.

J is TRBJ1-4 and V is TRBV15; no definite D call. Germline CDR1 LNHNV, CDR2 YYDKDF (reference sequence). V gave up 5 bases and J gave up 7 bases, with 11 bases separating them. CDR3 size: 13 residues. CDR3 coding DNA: TGTGCCACCAGCCCCCAGAGGAGTGAAAAACTGTTTTTT. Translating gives CATSPQRSEKLFF.

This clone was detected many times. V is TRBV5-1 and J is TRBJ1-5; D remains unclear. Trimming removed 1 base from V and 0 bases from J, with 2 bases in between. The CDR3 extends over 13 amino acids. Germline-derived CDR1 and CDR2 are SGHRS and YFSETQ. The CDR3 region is CASSLYSNQPQHF. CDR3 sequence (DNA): TGCGCCAGCAGCTTGTATAGCAATCAGCCCCAGCATTTT.

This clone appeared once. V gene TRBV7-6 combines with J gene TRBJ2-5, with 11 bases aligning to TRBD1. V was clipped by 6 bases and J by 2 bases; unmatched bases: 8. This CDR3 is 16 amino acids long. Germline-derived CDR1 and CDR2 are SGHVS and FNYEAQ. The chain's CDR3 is CASSTPGQGVQETQYF. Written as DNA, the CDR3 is TGTGCCAGCAGTACGCCGGGACAGGGGGTTCAAGAGACCCAGTACTTC. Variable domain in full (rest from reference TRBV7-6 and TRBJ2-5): GAGVSQSPRYKVTKRGQDVALRCDPISGHVSLYWYRQALGQGPEFLTYFNYEAQQDKSGLPNDRFSAERPEGSISTLTIQRTEQRDSAMYRCASSTPGQGVQETQYFGPGTRLLVL.

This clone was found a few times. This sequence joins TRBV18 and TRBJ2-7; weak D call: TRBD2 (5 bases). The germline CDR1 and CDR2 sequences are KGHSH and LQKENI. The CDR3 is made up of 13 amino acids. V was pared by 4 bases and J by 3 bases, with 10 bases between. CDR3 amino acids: CASSLALNYEQYF. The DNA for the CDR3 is TGTGCCAGCTCACTAGCGTTGAACTACGAGCAGTACTTC.

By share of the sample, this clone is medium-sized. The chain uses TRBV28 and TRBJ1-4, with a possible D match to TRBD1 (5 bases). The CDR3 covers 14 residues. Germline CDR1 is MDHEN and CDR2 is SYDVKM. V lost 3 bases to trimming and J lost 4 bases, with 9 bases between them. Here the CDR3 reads CASSLGQFNEKLFF. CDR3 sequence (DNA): TGTGCCAGCAGTTTGGGGCAGTTTAATGAAAAACTGTTTTTT.

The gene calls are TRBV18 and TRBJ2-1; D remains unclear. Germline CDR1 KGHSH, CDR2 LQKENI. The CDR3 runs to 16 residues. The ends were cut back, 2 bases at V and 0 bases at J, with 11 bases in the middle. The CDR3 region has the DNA TGTGCCAGCTCACCAAACACCCCTCCCTCCTACAATGAGCAGTTCTTC. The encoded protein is CASSPNTPPSYNEQFF.